The rows below give T cell receptor beta chains drawn from one sample of a study of blood T cell repertoires in COVID-19. Libraries were prepared by immunoSEQ multiplex PCR; TCRdb keeps only in-frame clonotypes and omits some of them. The sample comprises some 140,000 clones, 60% to 85% of which are singletons, and 1.5% to 2% rests with the top ten. The specimen sequenced was peripheral blood. The receptors derive from a man older than 75 with acute or convalescent COVID-19. CDR3s include the opening cysteine and the closing phenylalanine or tryptophan. A D gene is named only where the DNA matches it firmly. Not every row has a clone size; where given, it reads once, few, many or a size class.

>TRBJ1-4|TRBV19|once|TRBD1
CASSPGQGFEKLFF
TGTGCCAGTAGTCCCGGACAGGGATTTGAAAAACTGTTTTTT
>TRBJ2-3|TRBV3-1/TRBV3-2|many|TRBD2
CASSSGLAADTQYF
TGTGCCAGCAGCTCGGGACTAGCGGCAGATACGCAGTATTTT
>TRBJ1-2|TRBV7-2|few|.
CASSPGPGHGYTF
TGTGCCAGCAGCCCCGGCCCGGGTCATGGCTACACCTTC
>TRBJ2-2|TRBV7-2|.|.
CASSLYMGRSGELFF
TGTGCCAGCAGCTTGTATATGGGGCGCAGCGGGGAGCTGTTTTTT
>TRBJ1-3|TRBV10-3|.|TRBD1
CATWPGQGATRGF
TGTGCCACATGGCCAGGACAGGGCGCTACTCGTGGCTTT
>TRBJ1-1|TRBV29-1|.|.
CSVERARDTEAFF
TGCAGCGTTGAAAGAGCGAGGGACACTGAAGCTTTCTTT
>TRBJ2-2|TRBV6-5|.|TRBD2
CASSGGLIGAGELFF
TGTGCCAGCAGCGGGGGACTAATAGGGGCCGGGGAGCTGTTTTTT
>TRBJ1-2|TRBV9|.|TRBD1
CASSVHVTGTYGYTF
TGTGCCAGCAGCGTACACGTGACAGGGACCTATGGCTACACCTTC
>TRBJ2-2|TRBV5-4|once|.
CASRSQGGTGELFF
TGTGCCAGCCGGTCGCAGGGTGGAACCGGGGAGCTGTTTTTT
>TRBJ2-6|TRBV11-2|few|.
CASSLLLGANVLTF
TGTGCCAGCAGCTTACTTTTAGGGGCCAACGTCCTGACTTTC